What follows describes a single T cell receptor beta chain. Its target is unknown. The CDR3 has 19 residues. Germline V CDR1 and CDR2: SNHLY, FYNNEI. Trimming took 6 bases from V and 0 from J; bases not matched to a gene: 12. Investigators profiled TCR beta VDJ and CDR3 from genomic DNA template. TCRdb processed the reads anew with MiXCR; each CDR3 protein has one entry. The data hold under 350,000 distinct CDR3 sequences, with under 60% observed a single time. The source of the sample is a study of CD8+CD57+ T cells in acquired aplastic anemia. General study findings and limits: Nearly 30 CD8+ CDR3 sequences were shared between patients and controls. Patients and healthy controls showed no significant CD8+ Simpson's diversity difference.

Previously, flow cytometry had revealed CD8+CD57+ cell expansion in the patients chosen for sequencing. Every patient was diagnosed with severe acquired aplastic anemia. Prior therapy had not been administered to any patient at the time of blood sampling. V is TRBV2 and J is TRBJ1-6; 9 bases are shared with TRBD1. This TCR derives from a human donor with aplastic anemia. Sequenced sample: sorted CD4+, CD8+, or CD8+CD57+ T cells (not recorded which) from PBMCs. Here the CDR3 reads CASSDSGTGFRSYNSPLHF. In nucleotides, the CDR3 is TGTGCCAGCAGCGACTCCGGGACAGGGTTCCGCTCCTATAATTCACCCCTCCACTTT.